Only a few counts were recorded for the clone carrying this T cell receptor beta chain. Germline CDR1 is SGHTA and CDR2 is FQGTGA. This CDR3 comprises 15 residues. V trimming: 5 bases; J trimming: 6 bases; junction bases outside the gene matches: 8. The data are from a study of T cells in Graves' hyperthyroidism and ophthalmopathy. Amplification of TCR beta CDR3 regions was performed using RNA transcripts as template. Primed by the HTBI set, a first-round RT-PCR was run on the TCR CDR3. TCRdb passed the multiplex PCR reads through MiXCR, listing each CDR3 protein once. The top ten hold less than 55% of the sample, which has 450,000 to 600,000 distinct CDR3 sequences, 15% to 20% seen once. The source of the PBMCs was less than 12 ml of fresh peripheral blood.

The chain links TRBV7-3 to TRBJ2-3; 10 bases match TRBD2. This TCR came from a man in his forties or fifties with Graves' ophthalmopathy. Sequencing used blood. CDR3 nucleotides: TGTGCCAGCAGCCAGGGACTAGCGAACGCGGATACGCAGTATTTT. Its protein is CASSQGLANADTQYF.